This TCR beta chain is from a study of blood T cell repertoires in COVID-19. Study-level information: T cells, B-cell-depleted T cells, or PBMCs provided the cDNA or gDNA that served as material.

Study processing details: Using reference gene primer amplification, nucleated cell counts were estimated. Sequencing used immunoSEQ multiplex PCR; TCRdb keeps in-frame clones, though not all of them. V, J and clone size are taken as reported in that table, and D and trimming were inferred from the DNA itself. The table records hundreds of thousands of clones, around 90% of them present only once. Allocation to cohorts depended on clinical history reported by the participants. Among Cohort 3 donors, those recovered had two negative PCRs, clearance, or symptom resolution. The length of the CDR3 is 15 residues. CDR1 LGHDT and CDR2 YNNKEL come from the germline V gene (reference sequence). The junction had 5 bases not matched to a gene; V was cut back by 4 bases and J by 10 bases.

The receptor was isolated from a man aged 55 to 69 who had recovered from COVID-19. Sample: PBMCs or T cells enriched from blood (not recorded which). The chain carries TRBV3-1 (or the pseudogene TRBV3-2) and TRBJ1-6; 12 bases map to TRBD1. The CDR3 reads CASSRGTGGQSPLHF. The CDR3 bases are TGTGCCAGCAGCCGAGGGACAGGGGGCCAATCACCCCTCCACTTT.